This is a list of T cell receptor beta chains from one sample in a study of beta chain features in type 1 diabetes. Clones were read by immunoSEQ multiplex PCR, and TCRdb kept only the in-frame ones, dropping some. The table records roughly 280,000 clones, 24% of them present only once. The specimen was naive CD4+ T cells from blood. Receptors were obtained from a woman aged 30 to 39 with type 1 diabetes. Both conserved end residues are part of each CDR3. Fields, in order: clone size, CDR3 length, J gene, V gene, CDR3 protein. Clone size, where shown, is once, few, many, or a class for clones that have expanded.

.,15,TRBJ2-7,TRBV9,CASSVGAGGSYEQYF
.,15,TRBJ1-1,TRBV9,CASSVDWTANTEAFF
few,13,TRBJ1-1,TRBV7-3,CASSPLGDTEAFF
.,13,TRBJ1-2,TRBV7-9,CASRGVLLDGYTF
few,14,TRBJ2-7,TRBV5-1,CASREAAISYEQYF
.,14,TRBJ2-1,TRBV18,CASSPRIIRDEQFF
.,15,TRBJ2-2,TRBV29-1,CSVTLAPGVFGELFF
few,14,TRBJ2-7,TRBV13,CASSLEPRGYEQYF
few,14,TRBJ2-5,TRBV9,CASSPRDRVETQYF
.,15,TRBJ1-3,TRBV11-2,CASSIRQGPGNTIYF
few,14,TRBJ2-5,TRBV6-1,CASSEGGGGETQYF
.,15,TRBJ2-1,TRBV29-1,CSVVRGLVTYNEQFF
.,16,TRBJ2-6,TRBV29-1,CSVRTGTPSGANVLTF
.,13,TRBJ1-1,TRBV2,CASINSLNTEAFF
.,14,TRBJ2-1,TRBV30,CAWGRLAGGGEQFF